The 17 T cell receptor beta chains below come from one sample, sequenced in a study of cytomegalovirus exposure and HLA in healthy donors (dated by TCRdb to between 2016 and 2019). The library was built by means of the immunoSEQ multiplex PCR assay. A mixture of 60 forward primers for TCR Vbeta segments and 13 reverse primers for TCR Jbeta segments was used in the multiplex PCR. TCRdb stores this immuneACCESS table with in-frame sequences only. Part of the clones is absent; in the studies checked, under half of the shortfall reflects unresolved V genes, and no reason is known for the rest. In this sample the table shows approximately 150,000 clones, 70% to 80% of which occur a single time. Around 1% of the sample lies in the top ten. Sequencing was done on a sample of PBMCs. The receptors come from a woman aged 40 to 55 in good health and CMV-seronegative.

This clone has just one count. This sequence joins TRBV6-1 and TRBJ2-1; a weak D match, TRBD1 (5 bases). The V and J ends lost 6 bases and 6 bases respectively, with 9 bases between them. Germline V gives CDR1 MNHNS, CDR2 SASEGT. The CDR3 extends over 12 amino acids. CDR3 loop: CASRDNSNEQFF. The CDR3 DNA follows: TGTGCCAGCAGGGACAACAGCAATGAGCAGTTCTTC.

The chain has TRBV29-1 and TRBJ2-3, with 7 bases that match TRBD2. The V segment lost 3 bases and the J segment 0 bases; nucleotides outside the gene matches: 6. This CDR3 contains 15 residues. Per germline, CDR1 SQVTM and CDR2 ANQGSEA. The CDR3 region is CSVEKLASSTDTQYF. DNA of the CDR3: TGCAGCGTTGAGAAACTAGCGAGTAGCACAGATACGCAGTATTTT.

The chain carries TRBV11-2 and TRBJ1-4; 10 bases map to TRBD1. The trim removed 3 bases at V and 0 bases at J, leaving 4 bases unmatched. CDR1 is SGHAT, CDR2 FQNNGV, per germline. The CDR3 length is 17 residues. For the CDR3, the DNA is TGTGCCAGCAGCTTTGGGACAGGGGCTGCAACTAATGAAAAACTGTTTTTT. The encoded protein is CASSFGTGAATNEKLFF.

The J gene is TRBJ2-3, the V gene TRBV9, with D unclear. Germline lookup yields CDR1 SGDLS and CDR2 YYNGEE. V was clipped by 0 bases and J by 3 bases, with 8 bases between them. The CDR3 totals 14 residues. CDR3 DNA sequence: TGTGCCAGCAGCGTAGGGCTCGGGACAGATACGCAGTATTTT. It codes for CASSVGLGTDTQYF.

The V gene is TRBV9, the J gene TRBJ2-7; TRBD2 aligns across 10 bases. The CDR3 is 14 amino acids. V shed 3 bases and J 4 bases; nucleotides not matched to a gene: 4. The germline gives CDR1 SGDLS, CDR2 YYNGEE. CDR3 residues: CASSAQREGYEQYF. CDR3 DNA sequence: TGTGCCAGCAGCGCTCAGCGGGAGGGTTACGAGCAGTACTTC.

This chain connects TRBV2 to TRBJ1-1; TRBD1 is a possible D gene (5 bases). Germline lookup yields CDR1 SNHLY and CDR2 FYNNEI. There are 16 residues in the CDR3. The V end was cut by 0 bases, the J end by 11 bases, with 22 bases between. The CDR3 region is CASSEANFDSKLYAFF. The DNA of the CDR3 is TGTGCCAGCAGTGAAGCTAACTTCGACAGTAAGCTTTATGCTTTCTTT. The full variable domain, completed using reference TRBV2 and TRBJ1-1, is EPEVTQTPSHQVTQMGQEVILRCVPISNHLYFYWYRQILGQKVEFLVSFYNNEISEKSEIFDDQFSVERPDGSNFTLKIRSTKLEDSAMYFCASSEANFDSKLYAFFGQGTRLTVV.

CDR3 protein: CAWSGTPSGNTIYF. CDR3 nucleotide sequence: TGTGCCTGGAGTGGAACACCCTCTGGAAACACCATATATTTT. This chain links TRBV30 with TRBJ1-3, with D uncertain. Trimming removed 1 base at V and 0 bases at J, with 7 bases between. This CDR3 is 14 amino acids long. Germline V lookup: CDR1 GTSNPN, CDR2 SVGIG (reference sequence).

This chain joins TRBV4-2 and TRBJ2-1, with 8 bases identical to TRBD2. The V segment lost 3 bases and the J segment 7 bases; nucleotides outside the gene matches: 8. Germline CDR1 is LGHNA and CDR2 is YNFKEQ. This CDR3 is 15 amino acids long. In DNA, the CDR3 is TGTGCCAGCAGCCAGACCGGGACTAGTGATAATGAGCAGTTCTTC. It yields the protein CASSQTGTSDNEQFF.

The V call is TRBV5-4, the J call TRBJ2-7, with 10 bases aligning to TRBD1. In germline, CDR1 is SGHNT, CDR2 YYREEE (reference sequence). The junction had 6 bases not matched to a gene; V was cut back by 3 bases and J by 6 bases. This CDR3 comprises 14 residues. The CDR3 region has the DNA TGTGCCAGCAGCTACTCCGGGACAGGGGCCGAGCAGTACTTC. It translates to CASSYSGTGAEQYF. The entire variable domain, with the rest obtained from reference TRBV5-4 and TRBJ2-7, is as follows: ETGVTQSPTHLIKTRGQQVTLRCSSQSGHNTVSWYQQALGQGPQFIFQYYREEENGRGNFPPRFSGLQFPNYSSELNVNALELDDSALYLCASSYSGTGAEQYFGPGTRLTVT.

The rearrangement uses TRBV10-3 and TRBJ2-3; 13 nucleotides align to TRBD2. The CDR3 consists of 13 residues. V gave up 10 bases and J gave up 6 bases; unmatched junction bases: 4. Germline V gene data show CDR1 as ENHRY and CDR2 as SYGVKD. CDR3 bases: TGTGCCACTGGACTAGCGGGAGCCGATACGCAGTATTTT. Translation gives CATGLAGADTQYF.

This sequence joins TRBV5-6 and TRBJ1-2, with 7 bases fitting TRBD1. This CDR3 has 14 amino acids. Germline lookup yields CDR1 SGHDT and CDR2 YYEEEE. With V trimmed by 0 bases and J by 1 base, 0 bases remained unmatched. CDR3 in amino acids: CASSLGQGNYGYTF. In DNA form, the CDR3 reads TGTGCCAGCAGCTTGGGACAGGGTAACTATGGCTACACCTTC.

The CDR3 DNA follows: TGTGCCAGCAGCTTGCTGGCGAACACTGAAGCTTTCTTT. Translation gives CASSLLANTEAFF. The rearrangement uses TRBV5-6 and TRBJ1-1; D is unresolved. The CDR3 is made up of 13 amino acids. Trimming pared 1 base from V and 1 base from J, leaving 5 bases between. CDR1 and CDR2 (germline): SGHDT, YYEEEE.

Turning to this clone: A junction boundary mismatches the germline segment, possibly from a read error. The rearrangement uses TRBV7-7 and TRBJ1-4, with TRBD1 matching 9 bases. The V gene's germline CDR1 is SSHAT and CDR2 FNYEAQ (reference sequence). This CDR3 has 14 residues. CDR3 DNA sequence: TGTGCTAGCAGCCTCGGACAGGGGAATGAAAAACTGTTTTTT. Translated: CASSLGQGNEKLFF. Full variable domain (remainder filled in from reference TRBV7-7 and TRBJ1-4): GAGVSQSPRYKVTKRGQDVTLRCDPISSHATLYWYQQALGQGPEFLTYFNYEAQPDKSGLPSDRFSAERPEGSISTLTIQRTEQRDSAMYRCASSLGQGNEKLFFGSGTQLSVL.

This chain connects TRBV25-1 to TRBJ2-5; D is unclear. The CDR3 has 16 residues. With 1 base removed from V and 4 bases from J, the gap between germline ends came to 16 bases. Germline V gives CDR1 MGHDK, CDR2 SYGVNS. In DNA, the CDR3 is TGTGCCAGCAGTGAATCCGACTTTTCTTCGGGAGAGACCCAGTACTTC. Translating it yields CASSESDFSSGETQYF.

The V gene is TRBV9, the J gene TRBJ1-4; D may be TRBD1 (5 bases). CDR1 is SGDLS, CDR2 YYNGEE, per germline. Trimming shortened V by 4 bases and J by 3 bases, and 19 bases separated the two germline ends. CDR3 length: 17 amino acids. The CDR3, as DNA: TGTGCCAGCAGCCCGGGACTCGCGGGATCTGCTAATGAAAAACTGTTTTTT. It codes for CASSPGLAGSANEKLFF. The whole variable domain, filled in from reference TRBV9 and TRBJ1-4, reads DSGVTQTPKHLITATGQRVTLRCSPRSGDLSVYWYQQSLDQGLQFLIQYYNGEERAKGNILERFSAQQFPDLHSELNLSSLELGDSALYFCASSPGLAGSANEKLFFGSGTQLSVL.

This chain uses TRBV18 with TRBJ2-7, with 12 bases identical to TRBD1. The length of the CDR3 is 14 residues. Trimming at V came to 3 bases and at J to 5 bases, leaving 2 bases not matched to a gene. The germline V gene has CDR1 KGHSH and CDR2 LQKENI. CDR3 DNA: TGTGCCAGCTCACCCGGGACAGGGGGCAACGAGCAGTACTTC. It yields the protein CASSPGTGGNEQYF.

The V gene is TRBV6-5, the J gene TRBJ2-7, with a possible D match to TRBD1 (6 bases). In germline, CDR1 is MNHEY, CDR2 SVGAGI. The CDR3 length is 12 residues. Trimming removed 5 bases at V and 7 bases at J, with 12 bases between. The CDR3 loop reads CASSTQDREQYF. Here the CDR3 DNA reads TGTGCCAGCAGTACTCAGGACAGAGAGCAGTACTTC.